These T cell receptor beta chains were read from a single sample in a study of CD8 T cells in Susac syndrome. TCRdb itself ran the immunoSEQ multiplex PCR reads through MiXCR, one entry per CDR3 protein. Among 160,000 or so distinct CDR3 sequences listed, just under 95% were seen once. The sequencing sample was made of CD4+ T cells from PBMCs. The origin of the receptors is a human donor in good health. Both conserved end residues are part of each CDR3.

CDR3 protein: CASSLWDRFSYGYTF
V gene: TRBV5-6
CDR3 length: 15

CDR3 protein: CSAGTDPYGYTF
V gene: TRBV29-1
CDR3 length: 12

CDR3 protein: CASTRGLGELFF
V gene: TRBV2
CDR3 length: 12

CDR3 protein: CASSQARGIGNTIYF
V gene: TRBV14
CDR3 length: 15

CDR3 protein: CASSPRGLGNIQYF
V gene: TRBV13
CDR3 length: 14

CDR3 protein: CASSPQGGMATEAFF
V gene: TRBV18
CDR3 length: 15

CDR3 protein: CASSWGEESNQPQHF
V gene: TRBV5-1
CDR3 length: 15

CDR3 protein: CASSFGTAFSPLHF
V gene: TRBV9
CDR3 length: 14

CDR3 protein: CSVRDSSGYGYTF
V gene: TRBV29-1
CDR3 length: 13

CDR3 protein: CASSPGQGSGDTQYF
V gene: TRBV12-3/TRBV12-4
CDR3 length: 15

CDR3 protein: CASKGDTDTQYF
V gene: TRBV2
CDR3 length: 12

CDR3 protein: CASSYSGTGKETQYF
V gene: TRBV6-6
CDR3 length: 15

CDR3 protein: CSVGTGYTGELFF
V gene: TRBV29-1
CDR3 length: 13

CDR3 protein: CASSLFTSGGAWETQYF
V gene: TRBV7-2
CDR3 length: 17

CDR3 protein: CASSREGTGDAYGYTF
V gene: TRBV9
CDR3 length: 16

CDR3 protein: CSARHGQGRGPKQFF
V gene: TRBV20-1
CDR3 length: 15

CDR3 protein: CASSLTAGFYGYTF
V gene: TRBV18
CDR3 length: 14

CDR3 protein: CASSQREGNYGYTF
V gene: TRBV3-1
CDR3 length: 14

CDR3 protein: CASSHYGTGGSGYTF
V gene: TRBV3-1
CDR3 length: 15

CDR3 protein: CSARDRVGQPQHF
V gene: TRBV20-1
CDR3 length: 13

CDR3 protein: CASSAETSSAYEQYF
V gene: TRBV5-4
CDR3 length: 15

CDR3 protein: CATSDTPGQGTDTQYF
V gene: TRBV24-1
CDR3 length: 16

CDR3 protein: CSATPTDVNEKLFF
V gene: TRBV20-1
CDR3 length: 14

CDR3 protein: CASSLGRDSLSYEQYF
V gene: TRBV7-9
CDR3 length: 16

CDR3 protein: CASSQDGRLNTGELFF
V gene: TRBV3-1
CDR3 length: 16